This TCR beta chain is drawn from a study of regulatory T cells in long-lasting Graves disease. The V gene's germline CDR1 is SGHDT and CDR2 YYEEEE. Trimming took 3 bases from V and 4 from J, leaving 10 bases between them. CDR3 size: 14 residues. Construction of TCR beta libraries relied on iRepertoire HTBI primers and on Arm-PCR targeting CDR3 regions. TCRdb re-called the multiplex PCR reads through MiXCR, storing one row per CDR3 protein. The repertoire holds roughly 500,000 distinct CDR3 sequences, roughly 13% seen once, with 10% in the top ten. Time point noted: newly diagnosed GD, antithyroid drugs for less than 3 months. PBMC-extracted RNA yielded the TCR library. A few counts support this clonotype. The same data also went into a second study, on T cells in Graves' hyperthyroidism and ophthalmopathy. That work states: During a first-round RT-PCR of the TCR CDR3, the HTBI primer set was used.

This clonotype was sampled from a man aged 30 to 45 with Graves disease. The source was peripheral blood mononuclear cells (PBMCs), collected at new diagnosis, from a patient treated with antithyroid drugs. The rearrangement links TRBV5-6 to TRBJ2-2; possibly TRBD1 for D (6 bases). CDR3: CASSSDRPTGELFF. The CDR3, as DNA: TGTGCCAGCAGCTCGGACAGACCCACCGGGGAGCTGTTTTTT.